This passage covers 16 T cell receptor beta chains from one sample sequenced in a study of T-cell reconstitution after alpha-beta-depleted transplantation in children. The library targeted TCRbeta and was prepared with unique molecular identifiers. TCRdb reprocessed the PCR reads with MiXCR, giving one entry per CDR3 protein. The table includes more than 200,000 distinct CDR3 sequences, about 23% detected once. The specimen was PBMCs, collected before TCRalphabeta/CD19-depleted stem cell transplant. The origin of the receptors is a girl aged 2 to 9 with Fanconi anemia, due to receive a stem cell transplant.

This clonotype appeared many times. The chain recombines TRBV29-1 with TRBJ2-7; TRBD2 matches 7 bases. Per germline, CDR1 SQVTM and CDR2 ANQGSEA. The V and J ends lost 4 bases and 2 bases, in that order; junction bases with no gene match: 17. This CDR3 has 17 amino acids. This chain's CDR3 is CSVGGRGIRTRTYEQYF. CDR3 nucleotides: TGCAGCGTTGGGGGACGGGGAATCAGGACTAGGACCTACGAGCAGTACTTC.

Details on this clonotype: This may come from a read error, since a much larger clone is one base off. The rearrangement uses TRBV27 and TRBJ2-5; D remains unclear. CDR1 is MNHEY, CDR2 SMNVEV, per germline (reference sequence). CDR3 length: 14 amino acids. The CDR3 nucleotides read TGTGCCATCAGTTTATCTAGATTGCCAGAGACCCAGTACTTC. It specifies CAISLSRLPETQYF.

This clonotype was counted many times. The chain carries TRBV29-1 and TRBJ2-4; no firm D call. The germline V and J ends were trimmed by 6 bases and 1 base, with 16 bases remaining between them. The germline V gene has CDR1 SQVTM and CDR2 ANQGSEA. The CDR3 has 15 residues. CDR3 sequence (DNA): TGCAGCGTAACAGACCCCAAGGCGGCCAAAAACATTCAGTACTTC. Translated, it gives CSVTDPKAAKNIQYF.

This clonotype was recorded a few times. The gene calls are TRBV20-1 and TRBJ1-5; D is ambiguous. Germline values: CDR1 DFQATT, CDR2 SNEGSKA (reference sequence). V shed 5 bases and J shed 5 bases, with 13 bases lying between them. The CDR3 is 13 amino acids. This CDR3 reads CSAGQSAYQPQHF. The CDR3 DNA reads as TGCAGTGCTGGGCAGTCGGCGTATCAGCCCCAGCATTTT.

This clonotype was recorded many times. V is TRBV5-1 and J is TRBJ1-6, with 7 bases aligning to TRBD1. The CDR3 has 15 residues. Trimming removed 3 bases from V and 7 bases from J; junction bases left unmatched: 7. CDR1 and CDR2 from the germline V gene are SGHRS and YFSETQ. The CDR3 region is CASSSPGTANSPLHF. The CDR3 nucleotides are TGCGCCAGCAGCTCCCCCGGGACAGCCAATTCACCCCTCCACTTT.

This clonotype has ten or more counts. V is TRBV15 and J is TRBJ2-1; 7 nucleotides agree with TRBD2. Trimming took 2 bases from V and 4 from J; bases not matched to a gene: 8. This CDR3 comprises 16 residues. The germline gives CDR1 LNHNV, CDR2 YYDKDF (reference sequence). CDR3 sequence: CATSRTSGTLYNEQFF. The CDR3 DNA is TGTGCCACCAGCAGAACCAGCGGGACTCTATACAATGAGCAGTTCTTC. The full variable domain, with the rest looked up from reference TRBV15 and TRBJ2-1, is DAMVIQNPRYQVTQFGKPVTLSCSQTLNHNVMYWYQQKSSQAPKLLFHYYDKDFNNEADTPDNFQSRRPNTSFCFLDIRSPGLGDTAMYLCATSRTSGTLYNEQFFGPGTRLTVL.

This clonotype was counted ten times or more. CDR3 bases: TGCAGTGCTAGCGGGAGCGGCGCCAAAAACATTCAGTACTTC. This gives the protein CSASGSGAKNIQYF. The rearrangement joins TRBV20-1 to TRBJ2-4; possibly TRBD2 for D (6 bases). The CDR3 totals 14 residues. V lost 3 bases and J lost 1, with 10 bases in between. Per germline, CDR1 DFQATT and CDR2 SNEGSKA (reference sequence).

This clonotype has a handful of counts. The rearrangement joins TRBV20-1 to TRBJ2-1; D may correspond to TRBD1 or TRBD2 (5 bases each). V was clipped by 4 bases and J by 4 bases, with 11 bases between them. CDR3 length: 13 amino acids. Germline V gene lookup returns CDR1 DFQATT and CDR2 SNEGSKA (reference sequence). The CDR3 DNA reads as TGCAGTGCTATGGGGCCGGGGTACAATGAGCAGTTCTTC. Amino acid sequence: CSAMGPGYNEQFF.

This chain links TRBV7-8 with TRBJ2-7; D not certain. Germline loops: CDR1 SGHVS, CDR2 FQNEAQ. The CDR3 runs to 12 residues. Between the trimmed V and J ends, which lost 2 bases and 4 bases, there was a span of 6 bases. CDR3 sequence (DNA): TGTGCCAGCAGCTTAAAGGGATACGAGCAGTACTTC. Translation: CASSLKGYEQYF.

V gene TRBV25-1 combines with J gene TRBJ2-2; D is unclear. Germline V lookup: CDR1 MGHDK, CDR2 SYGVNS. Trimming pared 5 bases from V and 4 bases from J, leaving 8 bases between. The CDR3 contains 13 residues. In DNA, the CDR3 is TGTGCCAGCAGTATACGACCCACCGGGGAGCTGTTTTTT. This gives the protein CASSIRPTGELFF.

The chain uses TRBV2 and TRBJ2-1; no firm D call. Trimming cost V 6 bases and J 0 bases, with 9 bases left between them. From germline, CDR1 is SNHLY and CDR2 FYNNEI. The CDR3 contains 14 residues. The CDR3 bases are TGTGCCAGCAGCTTAAAAAGCTCCTACAATGAGCAGTTCTTC. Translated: CASSLKSSYNEQFF.

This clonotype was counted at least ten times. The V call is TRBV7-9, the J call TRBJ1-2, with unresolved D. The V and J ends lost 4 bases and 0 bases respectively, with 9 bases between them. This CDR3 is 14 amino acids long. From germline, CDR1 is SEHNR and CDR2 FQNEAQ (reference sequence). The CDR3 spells CASSSVHPNYGYTF. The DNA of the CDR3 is TGTGCCAGCAGCTCAGTTCACCCTAACTATGGCTACACCTTC.

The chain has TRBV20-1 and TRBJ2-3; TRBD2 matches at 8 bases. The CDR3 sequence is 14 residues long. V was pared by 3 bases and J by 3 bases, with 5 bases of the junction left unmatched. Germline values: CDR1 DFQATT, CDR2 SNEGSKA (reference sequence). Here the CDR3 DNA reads TGCAGTGCTAGGCTTATAGCGGGGACAGATACGCAGTATTTT. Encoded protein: CSARLIAGTDTQYF.

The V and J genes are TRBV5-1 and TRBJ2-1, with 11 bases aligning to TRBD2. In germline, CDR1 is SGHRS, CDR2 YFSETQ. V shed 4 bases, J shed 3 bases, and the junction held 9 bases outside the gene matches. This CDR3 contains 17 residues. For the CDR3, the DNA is TGCGCCAGCAGCGGGATAGCGGGAGGGCCTAACTACAATGAGCAGTTCTTC. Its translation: CASSGIAGGPNYNEQFF.

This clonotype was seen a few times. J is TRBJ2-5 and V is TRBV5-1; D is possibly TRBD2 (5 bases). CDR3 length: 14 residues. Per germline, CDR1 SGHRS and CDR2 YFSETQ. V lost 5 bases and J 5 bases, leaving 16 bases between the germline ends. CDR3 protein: CASRPRGREETQYF. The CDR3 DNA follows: TGCGCCAGCAGACCCAGAGGGAGAGAGGAGACCCAGTACTTC.

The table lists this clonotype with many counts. The CDR3 sequence: CSVAPGGLNEQFF. CDR3 nucleotides: TGCAGCGTCGCCCCAGGGGGCCTCAATGAGCAGTTCTTC. The V call is TRBV29-1, the J call TRBJ2-1; 8 bases align to TRBD1. The CDR3 extends over 13 amino acids. Germline V gives CDR1 SQVTM, CDR2 ANQGSEA. V was clipped by 6 bases and J by 6 bases; unmatched bases: 7.